A single sample is the source of the 32 T cell receptor beta chains below, sequenced in a study of blood T cell repertoires in COVID-19. Some clones are missing from TCRdb's copy, which holds only in-frame ones; the method was immunoSEQ multiplex PCR. The table shows about 140,000 clones, with 80% to 90% occurring only once. The sample consisted of PBMCs or T cells enriched from blood (not recorded which). The receptors were gathered from a man aged 55-75 years who had recovered from COVID-19.

This chain uses TRBV5-1 with TRBJ1-2, with D tentatively TRBD1 (5 bases). The germline gives CDR1 SGHRS, CDR2 YFSETQ. The CDR3 is made up of 18 amino acids. Trimming pared 4 bases from V and 3 bases from J, leaving 25 bases between. For the CDR3, the DNA is TGCGCCAGCAGCCGGGGCCGTGGGTTGGCGGGAACCGACTATGGCTACACCTTC. Translation gives CASSRGRGLAGTDYGYTF.

The chain carries TRBV2 and TRBJ2-7; the match to TRBD1 covers 7 bases. After removal of 10 bases from V and 4 bases from J, the junction contained 10 bases not matched to a gene. The CDR3 has 13 amino acids. Germline V gives CDR1 SNHLY, CDR2 FYNNEI. The DNA of the CDR3 is TGTGCCACCCAAGGAAACAGGGGATACGAGCAGTACTTC. Encoded protein: CATQGNRGYEQYF.

The V and J genes are TRBV5-4 and TRBJ1-2; 8 nucleotides match TRBD1. In germline, CDR1 is SGHNT, CDR2 YYREEE (reference sequence). V lost 3 bases, J lost 5 bases, and 6 bases stayed unmatched. The CDR3 is 14 residues long. Written as DNA, the CDR3 is TGTGCCAGCAGCTACAACAGGGGGAGGTATGGCTACACCTTC. Translated: CASSYNRGRYGYTF.

This clone was detected a few times. The gene calls are TRBV6-1 and TRBJ2-5; a possible D gene is TRBD2 (6 bases). CDR1 is MNHNS, CDR2 SASEGT, per germline. V was clipped by 1 base and J by 5 bases, with 11 bases between them. This CDR3 region has 14 residues. The CDR3 DNA is TGTGCCAGCAGTGAAGAAGGAGGGTGGGAGACCCAGTACTTC. It translates to CASSEEGGWETQYF.

The chain employs TRBV19 and TRBJ1-5; TRBD1 matches 10 bases. This CDR3 region has 16 residues. Germline CDR1 is LNHDA and CDR2 is SQIVND (reference sequence). Trimming cost V 4 bases and J 4 bases; bases outside gene matches: 7. CDR3 sequence: CASSTGQGRRNQPQHF. CDR3 sequence (DNA): TGTGCCAGTAGTACGGGACAGGGGCGAAGAAATCAGCCCCAGCATTTT.

The chain joins TRBV5-5 to TRBJ1-4, with D unclear. CDR3 length equals 15 residues. Trimming stripped 1 base from V and 3 bases from J, with 10 bases between. Germline lookup yields CDR1 SGHKS and CDR2 YYEKEE (reference sequence). CDR3 in amino acids: CASSLIRQANEKLFF. CDR3 DNA sequence: TGTGCCAGCAGCTTGATAAGGCAGGCTAATGAAAAACTGTTTTTT. Based on the CDR3 plus reference TRBV5-5 and TRBJ1-4, the full variable domain is DAGVTQSPTHLIKTRGQQVTLRCSPISGHKSVSWYQQVLGQGPQFIFQYYEKEERGRGNFPDRFSARQFPNYSSELNVNALLLGDSALYLCASSLIRQANEKLFFGSGTQLSVL.

This clone has a single count. CDR3 amino acids: CASKVGGGEKLFF. As DNA, the CDR3 is TGTGCCAGCAAGGTGGGAGGGGGAGAAAAACTGTTTTTT. The chain has TRBV7-8 and TRBJ1-4, with D perhaps TRBD1 (6 bases). V lost 7 bases, J lost 8 bases, and 14 bases lay in between. This CDR3 has 13 amino acids. CDR1 and CDR2 (germline): SGHVS, FQNEAQ.

The chain combines TRBV27 with TRBJ1-3; D possibly corresponds to TRBD1 (6 bases). Germline V gene sequence: CDR1 MNHEY, CDR2 SMNVEV (reference sequence). CDR3 size: 16 residues. V shed 4 bases and J shed 0 bases, with 13 bases lying between them. The CDR3 nucleotides read TGTGCCAGCAGTTACACAGGGCCAAACTCTGGAAACACCATATATTTT. Translation: CASSYTGPNSGNTIYF.

The chain uses TRBV9 and TRBJ2-1, with D unclear. CDR3 length: 15 amino acids. The ends were cut back, 1 base at V and 6 bases at J, with 14 bases in the middle. CDR1 and CDR2 from the germline V gene are SGDLS and YYNGEE. The DNA for the CDR3 is TGTGCCAGCAGCGTAAGTCCCCTTTCGGGCAATGAGCAGTTCTTC. Translation: CASSVSPLSGNEQFF.

The rearrangement links TRBV19 to TRBJ1-1; the D gene is possibly TRBD1 (5 bases). This CDR3 contains 14 residues. Germline values: CDR1 LNHDA, CDR2 SQIVND (reference sequence). Deletions cut 9 bases from V and 5 bases from J, with 19 bases between. The DNA of the CDR3 is TGTGCCAGCGGGGGGGGTCTAGCGGGTACTGAAGCTTTCTTT. Its translation is CASGGGLAGTEAFF.

This sequence joins TRBV5-6 and TRBJ1-1; 9 bases agree with TRBD1. The CDR3 runs 15 residues. The germline V gene has CDR1 SGHDT and CDR2 YYEEEE. The V gene end was trimmed by 4 bases and the J gene end by 6 bases; junction bases not matched to a gene: 10. In nucleotides, the CDR3 is TGTGCCAGCAGCGCCCCGGGACAGGGCTTTCCTGAAGCTTTCTTT. It is translated as CASSAPGQGFPEAFF.

The chain recombines TRBV28 with TRBJ2-2; no clear D gene. Germline-derived CDR1 and CDR2 are MDHEN and SYDVKM. The V and J ends lost 5 bases and 7 bases respectively, with 5 bases between them. The CDR3 runs 11 residues. The CDR3 sequence is CASSLRGELFF. CDR3 in DNA: TGTGCCAGCAGTCTACGCGGGGAGCTGTTTTTT.

The V and J genes are TRBV27 and TRBJ2-3; D is perhaps TRBD1 (6 bases). Germline CDR1 and CDR2: MNHEY and SMNVEV (reference sequence). This CDR3 has 14 residues. V was pared by 3 bases and J by 5 bases, with 12 bases between. CDR3 bases: TGTGCCAGCAGTTTGAGGACAGAGCTAGATACGCAGTATTTT. Translating it yields CASSLRTELDTQYF.

The chain carries TRBV30 and TRBJ1-2; tentatively, D is TRBD1 (5 bases). The CDR3 extends over 16 amino acids. Per the germline V gene, CDR1 is GTSNPN and CDR2 is SVGIG (reference sequence). Trimming removed 2 bases at V and 4 bases at J, with 20 bases between. The CDR3 here is CAWSLGEGRGSYGYTF. CDR3 nucleotide sequence: TGTGCCTGGAGTTTGGGGGAGGGGCGGGGATCCTATGGCTACACCTTC.

The V call is TRBV28, the J call TRBJ2-3; TRBD1 agrees at 8 bases. Germline lookup yields CDR1 MDHEN and CDR2 SYDVKM. The CDR3 sequence is 18 residues long. V gave up 8 bases and J gave up 3 bases; unmatched junction bases: 19. The CDR3 reads CASLPWLVGQVGTDTQYF. The CDR3 DNA sequence: TGTGCCAGCCTTCCGTGGTTAGTGGGACAGGTAGGAACAGATACGCAGTATTTT.

V is TRBV4-2 and J is TRBJ1-2; D not resolved. Germline V CDR1 and CDR2: LGHNA, YNFKEQ. V lost 4 bases, J lost 2 bases, and 20 bases lay in between. CDR3 size: 17 residues. The CDR3, as DNA: TGTGCCAGCAGCCTCCCGAGGGAGGTTCCCAGCAACTATGGCTACACCTTC. Translating it yields CASSLPREVPSNYGYTF.

The CDR3 region is CASSFDRVHSDTQYF. In DNA form, the CDR3 reads TGTGCCAGCAGCTTTGACAGGGTTCATTCCGATACGCAGTATTTT. The chain links TRBV11-2 to TRBJ2-3, with TRBD1 identical over 7 bases. The CDR3 contains 15 residues. Germline trimming cut 3 bases from V and 6 bases from J; bases unmatched to any gene: 9. Germline CDR1 and CDR2: SGHAT and FQNNGV.

The V call is TRBV6-5, the J call TRBJ1-2, with D unresolved. The V end lost 5 bases, the J end lost 4 bases, and 11 bases lay between the germline ends. This CDR3 region has 13 residues. From germline, CDR1 is MNHEY and CDR2 SVGAGI. The CDR3 DNA follows: TGTGCCAGCAGTCCCAGGCCTGGCTATGGCTACACCTTC. This sequence encodes CASSPRPGYGYTF.

The chain combines TRBV7-8 with TRBJ2-1; D is perhaps TRBD1 (5 bases). Trimming pared 5 bases from V and 6 bases from J, leaving 11 bases between. The CDR3 totals 13 residues. The germline V gene has CDR1 SGHVS and CDR2 FQNEAQ. CDR3 in amino acids: CASSPPGANEQFF. The CDR3 bases are TGTGCCAGCAGCCCCCCTGGGGCCAATGAGCAGTTCTTC.

The chain employs TRBV18 and TRBJ1-5, with TRBD1 identical over 7 bases. Germline V gene lookup returns CDR1 KGHSH and CDR2 LQKENI. With 5 bases clipped from V and 7 bases from J, the junction kept 5 bases outside the gene matches. The CDR3 is made up of 13 amino acids. The CDR3, as DNA: TGTGCCAGCTCATCCGACAGGGACCAGCCCCAGCATTTT. The encoded protein is CASSSDRDQPQHF. The variable domain in full, completed from reference TRBV18 and TRBJ1-5, reads NAGVMQNPRHLVRRRGQEARLRCSPMKGHSHVYWYRQLPEEGLKFMVYLQKENIIDESGMPKERFSAEFPKEGPSILRIQQVVRGDSAAYFCASSSDRDQPQHFGDGTRLSIL.

In DNA, the CDR3 is TGTGCCAGCTCACCAGTGAACGCAGGGAACACTGAAGCTTTCTTT. Residues: CASSPVNAGNTEAFF. V and J are TRBV18 and TRBJ1-1; D uncertain. Between the trimmed V and J ends, which lost 2 bases and 1 base, there was a span of 11 bases. Looked up from germline, CDR1 is KGHSH and CDR2 is LQKENI. The CDR3 totals 15 residues.

In DNA form, the CDR3 reads TGTGCCAGCAGTTGGACAGTCAAGTTCTTT. Translation gives CASSWTVKFF. The genes are TRBV6-5 and TRBJ1-1, with D perhaps TRBD1 (6 bases). Germline V CDR1 and CDR2: MNHEY, SVGAGI. CDR3 length: 10 amino acids. V lost 4 bases, J lost 14 bases, and 11 bases lay in between.

V and J are TRBV4-1 and TRBJ2-7, with TRBD1 matching 8 bases. This CDR3 contains 15 residues. With 3 bases clipped from V and 2 bases from J, the junction kept 6 bases outside the gene matches. Germline V gene data show CDR1 as MGHRA and CDR2 as YSYEKL. In DNA form, the CDR3 reads TGCGCCAGCAGCCAGCCGGGACAGGTTACCTACGAGCAGTACTTC. Its protein is CASSQPGQVTYEQYF.

The CDR3 reads CASSKKSIFQHGYTF. As DNA, the CDR3 is TGTGCCAGCAGCAAGAAGAGCATCTTCCAACATGGCTACACCTTC. J is TRBJ1-2 and V is TRBV21-1. TRBV21-1 is a documented pseudogene. The CDR3 has 15 residues.

This sequence joins TRBV30 and TRBJ1-6; weak D call: TRBD1 (6 bases). The ends were cut back, 5 bases at V and 4 bases at J, with 6 bases in the middle. Germline V gene sequence: CDR1 GTSNPN, CDR2 SVGIG (reference sequence). The CDR3 contains 12 residues. The CDR3 DNA sequence: TGTGCCTGGGGACAGTATAATTCACCCCTCCACTTT. Translation: CAWGQYNSPLHF. The variable domain in full, with the rest retrieved from reference TRBV30 and TRBJ1-6, is SQTIHQWPATLVQPVGSPLSLECTVEGTSNPNLYWYRQAAGRGLQLLFYSVGIGQISSEVPQNLSASRPQDRQFILSSKKLLLSDSGFYLCAWGQYNSPLHFGNGTRLTVT.

The CDR3 protein is CASSQLPGRVETQYF. The CDR3 DNA reads as TGTGCCAGCAGTCAGCTCCCCGGGAGAGTAGAGACCCAGTACTTC. V is TRBV6-2 or TRBV6-3 and J is TRBJ2-5, with D perhaps TRBD2 (6 bases). The CDR3 extends over 15 amino acids. The germline V gene has CDR1 MNHEY and CDR2 SVGEGT. Trimming removed 5 bases at V and 4 bases at J, with 17 bases between.

J is TRBJ1-2 and V is TRBV5-1; D is ambiguous. The CDR3 totals 14 residues. Trimming left V 3 bases short and J 6 bases short, with 15 bases between. CDR1 is SGHRS, CDR2 YFSETQ, per germline. The CDR3 is CASSSGIPENGYTF. DNA for the CDR3: TGCGCCAGCAGCTCCGGGATACCCGAAAATGGCTACACCTTC.

This clone was recorded only once. The V and J genes are TRBV4-1 and TRBJ1-5; no firm D call. V was pared by 5 bases and J by 2 bases, with 13 bases between. CDR1 MGHRA and CDR2 YSYEKL come from the germline V gene. The CDR3 sequence is 15 residues long. The DNA for the CDR3 is TGCGCCAGCAGCGGGGAGTTGGGAGGCAATCAGCCCCAGCATTTT. Translated: CASSGELGGNQPQHF.

J is TRBJ2-3 and V is TRBV27; 8 bases map to TRBD1. The V segment lost 8 bases and the J segment 6 bases; nucleotides outside the gene matches: 7. The CDR3 contains 13 residues. Germline CDR1 reads MNHEY; CDR2 reads SMNVEV (reference sequence). The CDR3 is CASGPRGRDTQYF. For the CDR3, the DNA is TGTGCCAGCGGACCCAGGGGGCGGGATACGCAGTATTTT.

The chain recombines TRBV5-4 with TRBJ1-2; TRBD1 matches 7 bases. V was pared by 4 bases and J by 8 bases, with 11 bases of the junction left unmatched. CDR3 size: 14 residues. The V gene's germline CDR1 is SGHNT and CDR2 YYREEE (reference sequence). CDR3 protein: CASSRGQANPGYTF. CDR3 nucleotides: TGTGCCAGCAGCCGTGGACAGGCGAATCCGGGCTACACCTTC.

This chain links TRBV29-1 with TRBJ2-2; D possibly corresponds to TRBD1 (6 bases). Germline V CDR1 and CDR2: SQVTM, ANQGSEA. V lost 6 bases, J lost 4 bases, and 9 bases lay in between. CDR3 length equals 12 residues. CDR3 coding DNA: TGCAGCGTACAGGGACGCACCGGGGAGCTGTTTTTT. Residues: CSVQGRTGELFF.

V and J are TRBV19 and TRBJ2-1; 8 nucleotides line up with TRBD1. CDR1 and CDR2 from the germline V gene are LNHDA and SQIVND (reference sequence). Trimming took 9 bases from V and 8 from J; bases not matched to a gene: 12. This CDR3 is 14 amino acids long. The CDR3 here is CASQARGRWDEQFF. The CDR3 DNA follows: TGTGCCAGCCAAGCCAGGGGGCGTTGGGATGAGCAGTTCTTC. The complete variable domain, with remaining parts taken from reference TRBV19 and TRBJ2-1, reads DGGITQSPKYLFRKEGQNVTLSCEQNLNHDAMYWYRQDPGQGLRLIYYSQIVNDFQKGDIAEGYSVSREKKESFPLTVTSAQKNPTAFYLCASQARGRWDEQFFGPGTRLTVL.